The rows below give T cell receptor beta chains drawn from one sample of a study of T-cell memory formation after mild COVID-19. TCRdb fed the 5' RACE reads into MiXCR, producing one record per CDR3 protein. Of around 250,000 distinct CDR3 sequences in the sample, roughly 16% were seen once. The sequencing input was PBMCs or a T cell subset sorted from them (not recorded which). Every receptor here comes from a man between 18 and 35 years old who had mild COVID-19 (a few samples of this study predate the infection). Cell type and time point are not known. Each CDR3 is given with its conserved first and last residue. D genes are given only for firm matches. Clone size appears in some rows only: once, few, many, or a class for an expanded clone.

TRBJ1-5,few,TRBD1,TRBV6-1,TGTGCCAGCAGTGCGCCAAGACAGGGGTTACAGCCCCAGCATTTT,CASSAPRQGLQPQHF
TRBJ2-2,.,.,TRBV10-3,TGTGCCATCAGTGAGGGGATAACAGGGGAGCTGTTTTTT,CAISEGITGELFF
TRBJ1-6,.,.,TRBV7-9,TGTGCCAGCAGCTTCGACGGGAATTCACCCCTCCACTTT,CASSFDGNSPLHF
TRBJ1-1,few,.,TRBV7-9,TGTGCCAGCAGCTTAGGGGAGGCGTACACTGAAGCTTTCTTT,CASSLGEAYTEAFF
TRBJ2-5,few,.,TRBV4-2,TGTGCCAGCAGCCAAGTCGAGGGACTGGAGACCCAGTACTTC,CASSQVEGLETQYF
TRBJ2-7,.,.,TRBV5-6,TGTGCCAGCAGCCGGGACGCTGAGGCCTCCTACGAGCAGTACTTC,CASSRDAEASYEQYF
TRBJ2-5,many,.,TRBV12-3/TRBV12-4,TGTGCCAGCAGTTCCACGGGACTCCCCCAGGTCCAGTACTTC,CASSSTGLPQVQYF
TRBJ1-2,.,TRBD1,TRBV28,TGTGCCAGCAGTCAGTTAGCGGGACAGGGGGCTCGAGGCTACACCTTC,CASSQLAGQGARGYTF
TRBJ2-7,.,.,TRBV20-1,TGCAGTGCCGAGAGGGGGAGAACCTACGAGCAGTACTTC,CSAERGRTYEQYF
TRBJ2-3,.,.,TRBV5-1,TGCGCCAGCAGCTTGGGGGGATTCCAATCAGATACGCAGTATTTT,CASSLGGFQSDTQYF
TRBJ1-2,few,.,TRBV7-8,TGTGCCAGCAGCCGGTTCCGGACAGACAGCTATGGCTACACCTTC,CASSRFRTDSYGYTF
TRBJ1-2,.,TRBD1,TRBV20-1,TGCAGTGCTAGGTCTAGACAGGGGGGCAACTATGGCTACACCTTC,CSARSRQGGNYGYTF
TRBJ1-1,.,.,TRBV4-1,TGCGCCAGCAGCCAAGATGGACGGGGCACTGAAGCTTTCTTT,CASSQDGRGTEAFF
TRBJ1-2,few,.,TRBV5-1,TGCGCCAGCCACCGAGGACGGGGCTATGGCTACACCTTC,CASHRGRGYGYTF
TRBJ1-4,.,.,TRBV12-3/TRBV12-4,TGTGCCAGCAGCGAAACCAGCGGGGAAAAACTGTTTTTT,CASSETSGEKLFF
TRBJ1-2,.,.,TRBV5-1,TGCGCCAGCAGCTTGGTTTCCGGGCCGACTAACTATGGCTACACCTTC,CASSLVSGPTNYGYTF
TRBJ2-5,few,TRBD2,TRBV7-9,TGTGCCAGCAGCTCGACTAGCGGGTTCGGGGAGACCCAGTACTTC,CASSSTSGFGETQYF
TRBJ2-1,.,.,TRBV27,TGTGCCAGCAGTTTATCGATTAGCAATGAGCAGTTCTTC,CASSLSISNEQFF
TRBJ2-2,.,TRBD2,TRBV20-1,TGCAGTGCTAGAGATCGTAGCGGGGGGCCCGGGGAGCTGTTTTTT,CSARDRSGGPGELFF
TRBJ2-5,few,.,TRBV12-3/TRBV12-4,TGTGCCAGCATTTTATTCGCAGGAGCTCAAGAGACCCAGTACTTC,CASILFAGAQETQYF
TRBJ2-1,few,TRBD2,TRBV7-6,TGTGCCAGCAGCTTAGGGGGACTAGCGGGGGACAATGAGCAGTTCTTC,CASSLGGLAGDNEQFF
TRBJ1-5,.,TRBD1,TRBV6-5,TGTGCCAGCAGTGTGGGACAGGGTAGGTTTCAGCCCCAGCATTTT,CASSVGQGRFQPQHF
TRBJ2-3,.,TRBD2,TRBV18,TGTGCCAGCTCACCCTTGAGCGGGGTGTCAGATACGCAGTATTTT,CASSPLSGVSDTQYF
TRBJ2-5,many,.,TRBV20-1,TGCAGTGCTAGAGATGAGACCCAGTACTTC,CSARDETQYF
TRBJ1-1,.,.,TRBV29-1,TGCAGCGTAGACAATCCGGACACTGAAGCTTTCTTT,CSVDNPDTEAFF
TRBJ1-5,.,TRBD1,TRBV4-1,TGCGCCAGCAGCCAGAACCGGGACAGGGACAATCAGCCCCAGCATTTT,CASSQNRDRDNQPQHF
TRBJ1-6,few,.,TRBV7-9,TGTGCCAGCAGCGGGCAGAGGCTGGATAATTCACCCCTCCACTTT,CASSGQRLDNSPLHF
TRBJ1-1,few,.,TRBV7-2,TGTGCCAGCAGCACGCAGGGAGCTGAAGCTTTCTTT,CASSTQGAEAFF
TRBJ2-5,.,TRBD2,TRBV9,TGTGCCAGCAGCGTGGGGGGGACGCCCCAAGAGACCCAGTACTTC,CASSVGGTPQETQYF
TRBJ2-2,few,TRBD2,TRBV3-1,TGTGCCAGCAGATCTAGCGGGAGCACCGGGGAGCTGTTTTTT,CASRSSGSTGELFF
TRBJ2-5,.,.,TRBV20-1,TGCAGTGCCAAAAGACAGGGACTCGAGACCCAGTACTTC,CSAKRQGLETQYF
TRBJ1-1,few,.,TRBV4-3,TGCGCCAGCAGCCAAGATCCTGGGGACACTGAAGCTTTCTTT,CASSQDPGDTEAFF
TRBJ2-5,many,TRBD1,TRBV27,TGTGCCAGCAGTTCGGGGACAGGGGGCGTGGAGACCCAGTACTTC,CASSSGTGGVETQYF